This T cell receptor (beta chain) was recovered during a study of OX40 agonist ivuxolimab in advanced cancers. Broader study findings: Among the lowest peripheral clonal expansion occurred in 0.1-3.0 mg/kg partial responders.

The V segment lost 4 bases and the J segment 3 bases; nucleotides outside the gene matches: 9. This CDR3 region has 16 residues. Looked up from germline, CDR1 is SGDLS and CDR2 is YYNGEE. Points on this clone: What it binds is not known.

Method: immunoSEQ multiplex PCR; TCRdb's copy keeps in-frame clones and lacks some. The sample has around 48,000 clones, 85% seen once. The receptor was isolated from an adult with an advanced solid tumor such as melanoma, head and neck, liver or kidney cancer. Sequences were derived from CD4+ or CD8+ T cells sorted from blood, sampled in a trial of the OX40 agonist ivuxolimab. J is TRBJ2-2 and V is TRBV9, with 7 bases identical to TRBD1. For the CDR3, the DNA is TGTGCCAGCAGCCCTCAAGGGACAGCATACACCGGGGAGCTGTTTTTT. It yields the protein CASSPQGTAYTGELFF.